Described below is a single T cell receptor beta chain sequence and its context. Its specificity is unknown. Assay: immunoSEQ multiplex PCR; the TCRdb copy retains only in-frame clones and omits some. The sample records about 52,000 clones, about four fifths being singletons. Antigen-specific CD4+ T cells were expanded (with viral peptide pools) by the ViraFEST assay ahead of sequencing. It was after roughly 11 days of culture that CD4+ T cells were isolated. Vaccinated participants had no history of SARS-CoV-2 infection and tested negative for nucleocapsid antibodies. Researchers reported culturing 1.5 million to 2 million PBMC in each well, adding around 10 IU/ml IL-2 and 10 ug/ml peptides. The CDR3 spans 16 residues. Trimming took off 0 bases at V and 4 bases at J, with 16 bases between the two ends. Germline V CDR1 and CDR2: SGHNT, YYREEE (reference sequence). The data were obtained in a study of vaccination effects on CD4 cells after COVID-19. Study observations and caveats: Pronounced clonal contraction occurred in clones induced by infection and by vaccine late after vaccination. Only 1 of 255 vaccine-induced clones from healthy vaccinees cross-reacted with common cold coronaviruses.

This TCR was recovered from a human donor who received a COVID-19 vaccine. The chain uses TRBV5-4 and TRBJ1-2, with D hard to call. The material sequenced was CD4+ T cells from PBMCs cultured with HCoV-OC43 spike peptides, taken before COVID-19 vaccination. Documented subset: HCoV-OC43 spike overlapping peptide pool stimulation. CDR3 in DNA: TGTGCCAGCAGCTTGGTAGGAGAACTCTCGAGCTATGGCTACACCTTC. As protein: CASSLVGELSSYGYTF. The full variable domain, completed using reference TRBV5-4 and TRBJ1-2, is ETGVTQSPTHLIKTRGQQVTLRCSSQSGHNTVSWYQQALGQGPQFIFQYYREEENGRGNFPPRFSGLQFPNYSSELNVNALELDDSALYLCASSLVGELSSYGYTFGSGTRLTVV.